This TCR beta chain was profiled in a study of blood T cell repertoires in COVID-19. Looking at the study overall: Nucleic acid was either cDNA or gDNA, and it came from T cells, B-cell-depleted T cells, or PBMCs.

Recruitment covered about 26 US areas and drew participants whose ages spanned roughly 18 to 100 years. Cohort 3 recovered donors had two negative PCRs, clearance, or symptom resolution. In the authors' methods: Amplified reference gene primers provided the basis for estimating nucleated cell counts. The table came from immunoSEQ multiplex PCR; TCRdb's copy has only in-frame clones and leaves some out. The DNA was the basis for D and trimming; V, J and clone size are from that table. The sample yields around 250,000 clones, about 84% seen once. V lost 4 bases, J lost 2 bases, and 7 bases stayed unmatched. Germline V lookup: CDR1 SQVTM, CDR2 ANQGSEA. This CDR3 is built from 14 residues.

The V call is TRBV29-1, the J call TRBJ2-7; 8 nucleotides match TRBD2. The TCR was taken from a woman aged 45-60 years who had recovered from COVID-19. The sequencing input was PBMCs or T cells enriched from blood (not recorded which). CDR3 sequence: CSVATSGFTYEQYF. DNA of the CDR3: TGCAGCGTTGCAACTAGCGGTTTTACCTACGAGCAGTACTTC.